This TCR beta chain was observed in a study of shared clonotypes between healthy human individuals. The overall study: With ages of 18 to 49, the donors were a couple of women and a few men.

Generated by immunoSEQ multiplex PCR, the TCRdb table keeps only in-frame clones and is missing some. The sample holds nearly 1,000,000 clones, less than 85% seen once. The germline V gene has CDR1 SEHNR and CDR2 FQNEAQ (reference sequence). This CDR3 has 12 amino acids. V lost 5 bases and J 7 bases, leaving 11 bases between the germline ends. The chain uses TRBV7-9 and TRBJ1-1, with a tentative D call TRBD1 (6 bases). Specimen: memory CD4+ T cells sorted from blood. Regarding subset: CD45RA-negative fraction. This receptor was taken from a man younger than 30 in good health. CDR3 region: CASSRGTNEAFF. Written as DNA, the CDR3 is TGTGCCAGCAGCAGGGGGACAAATGAAGCTTTCTTT.